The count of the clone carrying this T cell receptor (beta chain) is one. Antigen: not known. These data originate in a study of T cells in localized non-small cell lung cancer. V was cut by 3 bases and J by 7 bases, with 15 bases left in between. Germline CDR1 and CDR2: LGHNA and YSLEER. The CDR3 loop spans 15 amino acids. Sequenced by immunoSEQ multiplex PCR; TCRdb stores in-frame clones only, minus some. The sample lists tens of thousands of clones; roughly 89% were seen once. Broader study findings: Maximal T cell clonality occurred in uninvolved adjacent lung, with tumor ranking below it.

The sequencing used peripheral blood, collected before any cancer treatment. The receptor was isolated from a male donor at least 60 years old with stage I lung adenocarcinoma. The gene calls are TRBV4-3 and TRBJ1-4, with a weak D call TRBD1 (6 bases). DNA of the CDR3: TGCGCCAGCAGCCAGGTTCAGGGGTTTGGTGAAAAACTGTTTTTT. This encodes CASSQVQGFGEKLFF.